This paragraph covers one TCR beta chain sequence. No cognate antigen has been identified for it. No per-base quality is available; no much larger clone lies one base away. These data originate in a study of T cell changes during pregnancy in multiple sclerosis (dated by TCRdb to about 2019). About the full investigation: The study looked at changes in the T cell repertoire across pregnancy in women with multiple sclerosis.

The CDR3 contains 15 residues, cysteine and phenylalanine counted. The entry retains the CDR3 DNA only, 45 bases that are in frame from base 1. V lost 8 bases and J lost 0 bases; the stretch between them is 16 bases long. As encoded in the germline V gene (reference sequence), CDR1 is SEHNR while CDR2 is FQNEAQ. The protocol used for the library was the immunoSEQ multiplex PCR assay. Here the immuneACCESS table is served through TCRdb, limited to in-frame sequences with V and J called. Missing clones are a known gap in these copies; in checked studies unresolved V genes cover under half, and the rest lacks a known reason. Within this sample are tens of thousands of clones, with more than 90% of them counted one time only. The ten largest clones take up over 6.5% of the sample.

Sequencing was performed on CD8+ T cells from peripheral blood mononuclear cells, taken in the third trimester of pregnancy. The chain was built from TRBV7-9 and TRBJ1-1; TRBD1 might be the D gene, on 6 matching bases. This receptor was obtained from a female donor with multiple sclerosis, enrolled in a pregnancy study. The CDR3 reads CASYVDSLLNTEAFF. The nucleotide sequence reads as follows: TGTGCCAGCTACGTGGACAGCCTTTTGAACACTGAAGCTTTCTTT.